This T cell receptor (beta chain) is drawn from a study of human T cells and chemical hapten exposure. On the study more broadly: Small pooled library volume differences chiefly drove per-sample TCR yield variation. Whole-study findings and limits: PT1 expanded TCR numbers rose with patch test score.

This CDR3 contains 16 residues. The V and J ends lost 4 bases and 6 bases, in that order; junction bases with no gene match: 10. Concerning this clonotype: Its antigen is not identified.

From the RACE reads, TCRdb called clonotypes with MiXCR, one entry per CDR3 protein. The sample carries roughly 160,000 distinct CDR3 sequences, around 13% recorded once. Time point of the sample: patch test 1, 2 weeks after DPC sensitization. Stated treatment: therapeutic diphenylcyclopropenone sensitization with weekly scalp DPC. Specimen: whole blood, collected in connection with sensitization to the hapten diphenylcyclopropenone (DPC). The clonotype was recovered from a young woman with alopecia areata. Some clones in this sample may be carry-over from other donors' samples. The chain recombines TRBV12-3 or TRBV12-4 with TRBJ1-4; 8 bases align to TRBD1. CDR3 DNA: TGTGCCAGCAGTTACCGAAGGACAGGGCGGGATGAAAAACTGTTTTTT. Translation gives CASSYRRTGRDEKLFF.